The source of this T cell receptor beta chain is a study of human T cells and chemical hapten exposure. Study in general: On 2 cm by 2 cm of upper inner arm skin, sensitization was performed with 2% DPC. Alopecia areata, totalis or universalis affected patients, mainly female. During the roughly 23-week study period, patients had diphenylcyclopropenone applied to the scalp every week.

The time point was: patch test 2, 6 weeks after DPC sensitization. Treatment meaning: therapeutic diphenylcyclopropenone sensitization with weekly scalp DPC. The authors' total RNA extraction used unfractionated whole blood. TCRdb passed the RACE reads through MiXCR, listing each CDR3 protein once. Among over 100,000 distinct CDR3 sequences, about a tenth were seen once, and the ten largest hold around 3%. The V gene lost 1 base and the J gene lost 10 bases, with 17 bases spanning the gap. This CDR3 has 15 amino acids. The germline CDR1 and CDR2 sequences are LGHDT and YNNKEL (reference sequence). The sequencing here drew on whole blood, taken in connection with sensitization to the hapten diphenylcyclopropenone (DPC). The chain couples TRBV3-1 to TRBJ2-4; possibly TRBD2 for D (6 bases). This clonotype was sampled from a woman aged 40 to 50 with alopecia areata. Some clones in this sample may be carry-over from other donors' samples. DNA for the CDR3: TGTGCCAGCAGCCAAGGGACCGGGACTTTGGGAATTCAGTACTTC. It translates to CASSQGTGTLGIQYF.